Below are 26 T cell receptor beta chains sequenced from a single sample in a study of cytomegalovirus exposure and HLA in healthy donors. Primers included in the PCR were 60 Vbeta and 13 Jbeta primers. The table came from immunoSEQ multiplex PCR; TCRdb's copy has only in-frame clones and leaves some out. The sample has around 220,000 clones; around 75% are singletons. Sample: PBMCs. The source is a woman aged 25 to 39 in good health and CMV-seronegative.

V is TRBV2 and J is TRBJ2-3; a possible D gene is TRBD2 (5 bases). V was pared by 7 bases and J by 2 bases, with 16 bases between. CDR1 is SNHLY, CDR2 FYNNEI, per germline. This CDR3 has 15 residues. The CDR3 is CASTGGLSNTDTQYF. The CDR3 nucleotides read TGTGCCAGCACCGGAGGCCTGAGCAACACAGATACGCAGTATTTT.

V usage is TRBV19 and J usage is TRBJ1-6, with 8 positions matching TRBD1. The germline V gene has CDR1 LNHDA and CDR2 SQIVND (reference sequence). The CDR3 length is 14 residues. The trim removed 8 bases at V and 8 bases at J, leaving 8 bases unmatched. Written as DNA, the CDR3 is TGTGCCAGTCGGACCGGGACAGGACATTCACCCCTCCACTTT. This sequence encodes CASRTGTGHSPLHF. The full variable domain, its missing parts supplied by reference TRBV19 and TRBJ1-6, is DGGITQSPKYLFRKEGQNVTLSCEQNLNHDAMYWYRQDPGQGLRLIYYSQIVNDFQKGDIAEGYSVSREKKESFPLTVTSAQKNPTAFYLCASRTGTGHSPLHFGNGTRLTVT.

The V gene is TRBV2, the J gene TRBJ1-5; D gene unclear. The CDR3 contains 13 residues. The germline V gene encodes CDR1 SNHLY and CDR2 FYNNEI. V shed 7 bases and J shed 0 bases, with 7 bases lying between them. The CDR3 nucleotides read TGTGCCAGCACACTTTATAGCAATCAGCCCCAGCATTTT. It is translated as CASTLYSNQPQHF.

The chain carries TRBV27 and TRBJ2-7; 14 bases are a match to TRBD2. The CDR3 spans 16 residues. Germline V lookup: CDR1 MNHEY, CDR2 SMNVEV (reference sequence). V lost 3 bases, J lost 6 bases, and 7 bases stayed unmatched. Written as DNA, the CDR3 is TGTGCCAGCAGTTTGGTAGGACTAGCGGGAGGTTCCGAGCAGTACTTC. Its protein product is CASSLVGLAGGSEQYF.

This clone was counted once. CDR3 nucleotides: TGCAGCGTTGACGGGCAGGGGAGTCGCCCCTACGAGCAGTACTTC. This translates into CSVDGQGSRPYEQYF. The chain recombines TRBV29-1 with TRBJ2-7; D possibly corresponds to TRBD1 (6 bases). Germline-derived CDR1 and CDR2 are SQVTM and ANQGSEA. The CDR3 runs to 15 residues. Deletions cut 3 bases from V and 2 bases from J, with 17 bases between.

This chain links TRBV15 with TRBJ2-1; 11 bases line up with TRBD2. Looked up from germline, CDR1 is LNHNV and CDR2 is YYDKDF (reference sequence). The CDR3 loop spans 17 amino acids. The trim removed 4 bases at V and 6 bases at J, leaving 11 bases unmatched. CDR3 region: CATSIGSGLAGLNEQFF. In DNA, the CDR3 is TGTGCCACCAGCATAGGATCTGGACTAGCGGGTCTCAATGAGCAGTTCTTC. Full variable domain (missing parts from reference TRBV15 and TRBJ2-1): DAMVIQNPRYQVTQFGKPVTLSCSQTLNHNVMYWYQQKSSQAPKLLFHYYDKDFNNEADTPDNFQSRRPNTSFCFLDIRSPGLGDTAMYLCATSIGSGLAGLNEQFFGPGTRLTVL.

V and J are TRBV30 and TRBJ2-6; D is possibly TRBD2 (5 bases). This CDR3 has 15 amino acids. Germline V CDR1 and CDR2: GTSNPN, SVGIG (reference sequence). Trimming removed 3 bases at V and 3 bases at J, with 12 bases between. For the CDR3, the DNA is TGTGCCTGGAGCCCAGCGGCTCTTGGGGCCAACGTCCTGACTTTC. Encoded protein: CAWSPAALGANVLTF.

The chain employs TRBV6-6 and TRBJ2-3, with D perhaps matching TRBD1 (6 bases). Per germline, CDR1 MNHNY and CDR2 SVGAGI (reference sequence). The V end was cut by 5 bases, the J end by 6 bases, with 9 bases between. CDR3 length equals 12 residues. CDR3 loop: CASSLRGDTQYF. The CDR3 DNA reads TGTGCCAGCAGTCTCAGGGGTGATACGCAGTATTTT.

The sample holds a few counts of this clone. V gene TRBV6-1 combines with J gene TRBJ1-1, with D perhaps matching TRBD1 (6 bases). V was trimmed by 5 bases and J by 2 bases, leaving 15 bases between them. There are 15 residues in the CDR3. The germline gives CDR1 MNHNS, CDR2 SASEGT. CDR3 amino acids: CASSQGFQLNTEAFF. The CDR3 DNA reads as TGTGCCAGCAGTCAGGGGTTTCAACTCAACACTGAAGCTTTCTTT.

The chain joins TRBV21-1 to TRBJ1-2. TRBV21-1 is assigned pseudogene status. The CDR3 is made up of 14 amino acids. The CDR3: CASSKALGGGGYTF. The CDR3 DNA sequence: TGTGCCAGCAGCAAAGCCTTGGGGGGTGGCGGCTACACCTTC.

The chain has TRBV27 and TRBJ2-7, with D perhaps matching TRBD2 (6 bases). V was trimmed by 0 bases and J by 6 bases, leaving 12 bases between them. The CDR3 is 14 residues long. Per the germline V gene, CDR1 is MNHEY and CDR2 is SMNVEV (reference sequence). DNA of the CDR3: TGTGCCAGCAGTTTATCGATGGGACTCGGCGAGCAGTACTTC. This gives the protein CASSLSMGLGEQYF.

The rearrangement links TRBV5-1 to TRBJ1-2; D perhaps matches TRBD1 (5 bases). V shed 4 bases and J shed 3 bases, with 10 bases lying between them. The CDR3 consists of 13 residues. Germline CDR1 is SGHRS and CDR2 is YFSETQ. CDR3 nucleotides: TGCGCCAGCAGCACCGCGACAGACTATGGCTACACCTTC. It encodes CASSTATDYGYTF.

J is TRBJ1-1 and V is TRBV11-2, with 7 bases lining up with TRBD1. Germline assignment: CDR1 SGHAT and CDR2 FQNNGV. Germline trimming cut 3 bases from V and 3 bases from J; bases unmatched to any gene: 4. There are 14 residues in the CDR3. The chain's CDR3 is CASSFGGTDTEAFF. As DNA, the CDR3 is TGTGCCAGCAGCTTTGGGGGGACAGACACTGAAGCTTTCTTT.

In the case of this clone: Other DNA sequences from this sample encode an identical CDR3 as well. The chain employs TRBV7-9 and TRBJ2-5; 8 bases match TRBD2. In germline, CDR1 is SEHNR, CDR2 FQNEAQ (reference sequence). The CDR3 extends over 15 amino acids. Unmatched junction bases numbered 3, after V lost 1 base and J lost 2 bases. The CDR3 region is CASSLGTSGQETQYF. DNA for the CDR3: TGTGCCAGCAGCTTAGGAACTAGCGGTCAAGAGACCCAGTACTTC.

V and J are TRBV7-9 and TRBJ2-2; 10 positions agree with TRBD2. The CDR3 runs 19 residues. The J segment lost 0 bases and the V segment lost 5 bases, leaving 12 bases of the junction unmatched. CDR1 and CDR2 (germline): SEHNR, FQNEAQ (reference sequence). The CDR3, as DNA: TGTGCCAGCAGCCTTCTGAAAGGAGCGGGAGGGCCGAACACCGGGGAGCTGTTTTTT. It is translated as CASSLLKGAGGPNTGELFF.

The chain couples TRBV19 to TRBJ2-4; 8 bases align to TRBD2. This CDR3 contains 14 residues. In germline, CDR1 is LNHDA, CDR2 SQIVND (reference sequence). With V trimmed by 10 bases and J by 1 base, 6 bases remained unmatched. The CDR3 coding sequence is TGTGCCACCGAAGCGGGGGCCGCCAAAAACATTCAGTACTTC. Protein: CATEAGAAKNIQYF.

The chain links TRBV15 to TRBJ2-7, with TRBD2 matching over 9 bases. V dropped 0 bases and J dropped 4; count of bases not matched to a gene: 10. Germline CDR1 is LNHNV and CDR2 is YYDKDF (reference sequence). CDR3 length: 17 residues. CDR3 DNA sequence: TGTGCCACCAGCAGAGATCGCGGGGGGGCAACAGGATACGAGCAGTACTTC. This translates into CATSRDRGGATGYEQYF.

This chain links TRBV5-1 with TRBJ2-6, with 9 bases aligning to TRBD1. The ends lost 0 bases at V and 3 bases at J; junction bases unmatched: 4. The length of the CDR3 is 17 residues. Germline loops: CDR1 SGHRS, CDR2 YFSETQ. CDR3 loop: CASSLDRGRGGANVLTF. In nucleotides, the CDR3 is TGCGCCAGCAGCTTGGACAGGGGGCGAGGTGGGGCCAACGTCCTGACTTTC. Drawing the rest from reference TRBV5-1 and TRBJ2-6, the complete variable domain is KAGVTQTPRYLIKTRGQQVTLSCSPISGHRSVSWYQQTPGQGLQFLFEYFSETQRNKGNFPGRFSGRQFSNSRSEMNVSTLELGDSALYLCASSLDRGRGGANVLTFGAGSRLTVL.

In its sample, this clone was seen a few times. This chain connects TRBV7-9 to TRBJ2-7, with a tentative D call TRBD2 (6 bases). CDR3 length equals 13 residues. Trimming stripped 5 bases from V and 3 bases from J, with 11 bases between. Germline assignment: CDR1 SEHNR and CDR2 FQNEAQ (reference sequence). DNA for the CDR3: TGTGCCAGCAGCCCAACCGGGGGCTACGAGCAGTACTTC. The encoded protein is CASSPTGGYEQYF. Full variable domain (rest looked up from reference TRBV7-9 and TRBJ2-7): DTGVSQNPRHKITKRGQNVTFRCDPISEHNRLYWYRQTLGQGPEFLTYFQNEAQLEKSRLLSDRFSAERPKGSFSTLEIQRTEQGDSAMYLCASSPTGGYEQYFGPGTRLTVT.

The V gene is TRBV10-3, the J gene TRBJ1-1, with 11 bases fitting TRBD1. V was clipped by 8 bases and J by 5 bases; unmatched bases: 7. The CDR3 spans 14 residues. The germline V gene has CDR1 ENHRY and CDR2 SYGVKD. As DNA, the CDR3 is TGTGCCATCGACGAAGGACAGGGGGCTACTGAAGCTTTCTTT. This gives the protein CAIDEGQGATEAFF.

The CDR3 coding sequence is TGTGCCAGCAGCTCCTGGACTAGCGGGGGGAATGAGCAGTTCTTC. Translated: CASSSWTSGGNEQFF. The chain recombines TRBV11-3 with TRBJ2-1, with 14 bases lining up with TRBD2. CDR3 size: 15 residues. V lost 4 bases to trimming and J lost 7 bases; unmatched junction nucleotides: 3. Germline V gives CDR1 SGHNT, CDR2 YENEEA.

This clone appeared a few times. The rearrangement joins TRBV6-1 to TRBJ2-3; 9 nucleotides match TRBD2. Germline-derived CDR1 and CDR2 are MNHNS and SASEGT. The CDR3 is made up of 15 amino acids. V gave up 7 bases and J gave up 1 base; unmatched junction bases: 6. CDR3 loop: CASNHERGGTDTQYF. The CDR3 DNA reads TGTGCCAGCAACCACGAGCGGGGGGGCACAGATACGCAGTATTTT.

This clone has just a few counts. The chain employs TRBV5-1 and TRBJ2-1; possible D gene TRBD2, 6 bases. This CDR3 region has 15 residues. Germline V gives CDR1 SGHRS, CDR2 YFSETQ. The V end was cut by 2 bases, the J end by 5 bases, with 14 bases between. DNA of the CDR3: TGCGCCAGCAGCTTCGGTTGGCGGGGCGACAATGAGCAGTTCTTC. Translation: CASSFGWRGDNEQFF.

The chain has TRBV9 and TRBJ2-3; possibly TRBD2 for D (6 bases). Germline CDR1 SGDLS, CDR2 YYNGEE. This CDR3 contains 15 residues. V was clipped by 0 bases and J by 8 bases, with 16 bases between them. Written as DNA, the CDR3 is TGTGCCAGCAGCGTAGGCGGGGTTCCCTGGGTTACGCAGTATTTT. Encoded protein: CASSVGGVPWVTQYF.

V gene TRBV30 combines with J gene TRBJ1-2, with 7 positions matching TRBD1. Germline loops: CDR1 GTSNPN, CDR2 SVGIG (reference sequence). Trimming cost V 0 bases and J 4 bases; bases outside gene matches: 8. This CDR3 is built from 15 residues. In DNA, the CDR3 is TGTGCCTGGAGTGTACAGAGGGGGCTAACCTATGGCTACACCTTC. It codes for CAWSVQRGLTYGYTF.

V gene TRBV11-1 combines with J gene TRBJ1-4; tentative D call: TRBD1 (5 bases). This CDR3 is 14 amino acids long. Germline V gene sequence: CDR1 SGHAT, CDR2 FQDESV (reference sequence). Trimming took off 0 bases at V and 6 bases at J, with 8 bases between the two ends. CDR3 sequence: CASSLAREDEKLFF. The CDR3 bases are TGTGCCAGCAGCTTAGCCAGGGAGGATGAAAAACTGTTTTTT.